These T cell receptor beta chains were read from a single sample in a study of T cells after posttransplantation cyclophosphamide. Measured with immunoSEQ multiplex PCR; TCRdb has only the in-frame clones, and not every one. The data contain 16,000 or so clones, 85% of them singletons. The material sequenced was PBMCs, taken after allogeneic stem cell transplant with calcineurin inhibitor and methotrexate. These receptor sequences come from a female patient aged 18 to 29 who received an allogeneic stem cell transplant from an unrelated donor, was CMV-positive, and had acute and chronic GVHD. Part of the T cells may come from the graft donor. CDR3s include the opening cysteine and the closing phenylalanine or tryptophan. The D gene is left open where the match is weak. Clone size is given for some rows only: seen once, a few or many times, or a class if the clone is expanded.

D	size	V	J	length	CDR3	DNA
-	-	TRBV6-6	TRBJ1-2	11	CATLQAIRYTF	TGTGCCACCCTCCAGGCAATACGCTACACCTTC
TRBD1	-	TRBV7-9	TRBJ1-5	17	CASSLALGTGGNQPQHF	TGTGCCAGCAGCTTAGCCCTCGGGACAGGGGGCAATCAGCCCCAGCATTTT
-	-	TRBV2	TRBJ2-1	16	CASSRDSGSYGNEQFF	TGTGCCAGCAGTAGGGACAGCGGGAGCTACGGCAATGAGCAGTTCTTC
-	-	TRBV10-3	TRBJ2-5	16	CAISSGTGGGGETQYF	TGTGCCATCAGTTCCGGGACTGGGGGTGGGGGAGAGACCCAGTACTTC
TRBD1	-	TRBV28	TRBJ2-5	14	CASNGYRGWETQYF	TGTGCCAGCAATGGCTACAGGGGTTGGGAGACCCAGTACTTC
-	-	TRBV6-1	TRBJ2-1	14	CASSATGLSNEQFF	TGTGCCAGCAGTGCAACAGGTCTAAGCAATGAGCAGTTCTTC
TRBD1	-	TRBV7-9	TRBJ2-7	14	CASSPRQGLYEQYF	TGTGCCAGCAGCCCGAGACAGGGTCTGTACGAGCAGTACTTC
-	-	TRBV7-2	TRBJ2-2	14	CASSRDSNTGELFF	TGTGCCAGCAGCCGGGACTCCAACACCGGGGAGCTGTTTTTT
TRBD1	-	TRBV28	TRBJ1-3	15	CASSSAGQGGNTIYF	TGTGCCAGCAGTTCTGCGGGACAGGGGGGAAACACCATATATTTT
TRBD1	-	TRBV27	TRBJ1-5	17	CASSLRAGTGGDQPQHF	TGTGCCAGCAGTTTACGGGCTGGGACAGGAGGGGATCAGCCCCAGCATTTT
TRBD1	-	TRBV4-1	TRBJ2-3	15	CASSQHGTGIDTQYF	TGCGCCAGCAGCCAACACGGGACAGGGATAGATACGCAGTATTTT
TRBD1	once	TRBV5-4	TRBJ2-7	16	CASSPRTGERFYEQYF	TGTGCCAGCAGCCCACGGACAGGGGAGAGGTTCTACGAGCAGTACTTC
TRBD2	-	TRBV25-1	TRBJ2-2	16	CASSLRGEFVTGELFF	TGTGCCAGCAGCCTGCGGGGGGAGTTTGTCACCGGGGAGCTGTTTTTT
TRBD1	-	TRBV11-3	TRBJ2-1	12	CASSATGIEQFF	TGTGCCAGCAGCGCGACAGGGATTGAGCAGTTCTTC
TRBD1	-	TRBV10-3	TRBJ1-2	14	CAISPGQINYGYTF	TGTGCCATCAGCCCGGGACAGATTAACTATGGCTACACCTTC